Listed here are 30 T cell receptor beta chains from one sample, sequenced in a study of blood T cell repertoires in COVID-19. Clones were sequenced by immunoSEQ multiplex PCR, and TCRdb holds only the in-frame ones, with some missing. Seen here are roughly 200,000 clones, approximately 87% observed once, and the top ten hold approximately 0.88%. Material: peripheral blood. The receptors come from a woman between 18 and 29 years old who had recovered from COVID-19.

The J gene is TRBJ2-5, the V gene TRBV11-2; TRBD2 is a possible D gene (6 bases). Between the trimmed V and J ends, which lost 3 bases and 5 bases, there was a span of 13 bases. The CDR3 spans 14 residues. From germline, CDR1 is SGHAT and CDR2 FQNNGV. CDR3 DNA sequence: TGTGCCAGCAGCTTTGCGGGGCGGGGCGAGACCCAGTACTTC. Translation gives CASSFAGRGETQYF.

CDR3 sequence: CASSVVKQTQYF. CDR3 DNA: TGTGCCAGCAGTGTGGTGAAGCAGACCCAGTACTTC. The chain uses TRBV2 and TRBJ2-5; D gene unclear. The CDR3 consists of 12 residues. Germline CDR1 SNHLY, CDR2 FYNNEI. Trimming took 4 bases from V and 6 from J, leaving 9 bases between them.

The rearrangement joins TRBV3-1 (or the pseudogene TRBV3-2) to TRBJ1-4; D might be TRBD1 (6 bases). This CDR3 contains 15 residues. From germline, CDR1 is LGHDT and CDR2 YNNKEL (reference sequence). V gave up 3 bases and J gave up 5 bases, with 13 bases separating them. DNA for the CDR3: TGTGCCAGCAGCCAGGCAGGGGCCGGCAATGAAAAACTGTTTTTT. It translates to CASSQAGAGNEKLFF.

The CDR3 sequence is CASSQAGSAPSTDTQYF. The CDR3 DNA reads as TGTGCCAGCAGCCAAGCAGGTAGCGCACCTAGCACAGATACGCAGTATTTT. The V and J genes are TRBV4-2 and TRBJ2-3, with a tentative D call TRBD2 (5 bases). The germline CDR1 and CDR2 sequences are LGHNA and YNFKEQ. The CDR3 runs to 17 residues. Trimming shortened V by 1 base and J by 0 bases, and 14 bases separated the two germline ends.

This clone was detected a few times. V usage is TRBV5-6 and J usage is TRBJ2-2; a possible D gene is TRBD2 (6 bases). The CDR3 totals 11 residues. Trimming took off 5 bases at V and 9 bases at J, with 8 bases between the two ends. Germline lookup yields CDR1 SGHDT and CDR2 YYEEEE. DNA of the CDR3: TGTGCCAGCAGGCGGGATCGGGAGCTGTTTTTT. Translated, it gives CASRRDRELFF.

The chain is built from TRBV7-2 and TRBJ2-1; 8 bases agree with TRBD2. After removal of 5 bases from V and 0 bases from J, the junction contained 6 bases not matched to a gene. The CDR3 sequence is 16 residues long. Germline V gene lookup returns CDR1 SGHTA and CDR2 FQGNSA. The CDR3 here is CASSPPGGGSYNEQFF. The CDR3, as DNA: TGTGCCAGCAGCCCACCCGGGGGGGGCTCCTACAATGAGCAGTTCTTC.

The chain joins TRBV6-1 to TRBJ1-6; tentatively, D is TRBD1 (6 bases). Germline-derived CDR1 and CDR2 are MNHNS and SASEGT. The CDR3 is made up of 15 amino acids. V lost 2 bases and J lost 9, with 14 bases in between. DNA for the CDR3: TGTGCCAGCAGTGAATCAGTACAGGGTAGTTCACCCCTCCACTTT. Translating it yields CASSESVQGSSPLHF.

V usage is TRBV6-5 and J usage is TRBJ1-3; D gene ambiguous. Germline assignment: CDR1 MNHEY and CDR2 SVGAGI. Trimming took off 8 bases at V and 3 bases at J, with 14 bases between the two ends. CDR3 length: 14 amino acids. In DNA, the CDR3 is TGTGCCAGCGATTTGTCGGTCGGTGGAAACACCATATATTTT. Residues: CASDLSVGGNTIYF.

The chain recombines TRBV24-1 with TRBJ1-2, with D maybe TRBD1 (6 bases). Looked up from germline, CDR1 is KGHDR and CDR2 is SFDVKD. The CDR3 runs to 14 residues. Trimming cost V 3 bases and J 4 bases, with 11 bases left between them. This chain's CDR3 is CATSDPQQGYGYTF. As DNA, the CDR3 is TGTGCCACCAGTGATCCTCAACAGGGCTATGGCTACACCTTC.

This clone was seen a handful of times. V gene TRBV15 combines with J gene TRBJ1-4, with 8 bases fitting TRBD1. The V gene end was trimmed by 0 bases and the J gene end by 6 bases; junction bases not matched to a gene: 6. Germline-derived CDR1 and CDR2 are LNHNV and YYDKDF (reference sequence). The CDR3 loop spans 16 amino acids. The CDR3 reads CATSRDLDRVYEKLFF. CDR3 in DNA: TGTGCCACCAGCAGAGATCTGGACAGGGTCTATGAAAAACTGTTTTTT.

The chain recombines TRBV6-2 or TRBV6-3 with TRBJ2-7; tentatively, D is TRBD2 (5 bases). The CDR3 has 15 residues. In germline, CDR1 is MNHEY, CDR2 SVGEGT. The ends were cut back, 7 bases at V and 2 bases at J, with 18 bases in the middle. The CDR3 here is CASTPDFPGAYEQYF. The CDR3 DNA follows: TGTGCCAGCACCCCGGACTTTCCTGGGGCCTACGAGCAGTACTTC.

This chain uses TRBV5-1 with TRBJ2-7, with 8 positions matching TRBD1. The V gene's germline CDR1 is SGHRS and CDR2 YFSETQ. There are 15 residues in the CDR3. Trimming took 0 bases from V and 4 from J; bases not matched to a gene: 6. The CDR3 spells CASSLAQGALYEQYF. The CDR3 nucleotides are TGCGCCAGCAGCTTGGCCCAGGGGGCACTATACGAGCAGTACTTC.

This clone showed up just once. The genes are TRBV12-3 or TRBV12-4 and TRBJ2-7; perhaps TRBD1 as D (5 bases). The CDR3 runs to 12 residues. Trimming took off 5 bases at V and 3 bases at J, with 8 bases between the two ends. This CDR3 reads CASSTTVYEQYF. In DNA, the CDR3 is TGTGCCAGCAGTACGACAGTCTACGAGCAGTACTTC.

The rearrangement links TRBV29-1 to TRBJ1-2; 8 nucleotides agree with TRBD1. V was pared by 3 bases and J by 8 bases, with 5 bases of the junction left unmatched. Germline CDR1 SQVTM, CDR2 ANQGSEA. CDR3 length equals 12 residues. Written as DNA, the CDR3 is TGCAGCGTTGACAGGGGGCTGGAGGGCTACACCTTC. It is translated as CSVDRGLEGYTF.

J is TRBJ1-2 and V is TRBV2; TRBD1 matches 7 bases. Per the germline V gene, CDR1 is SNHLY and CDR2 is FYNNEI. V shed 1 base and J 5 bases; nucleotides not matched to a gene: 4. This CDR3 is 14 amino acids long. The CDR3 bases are TGTGCCAGCAGTGAAGACCAGGGGGGATATGGCTACACCTTC. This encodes CASSEDQGGYGYTF.

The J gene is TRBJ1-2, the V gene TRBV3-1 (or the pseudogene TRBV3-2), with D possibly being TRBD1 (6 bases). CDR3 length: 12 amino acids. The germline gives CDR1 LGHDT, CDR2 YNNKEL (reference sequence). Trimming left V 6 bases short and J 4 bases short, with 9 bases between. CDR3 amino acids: CASSKQGYGYTF. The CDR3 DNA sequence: TGTGCCAGCAGTAAACAGGGCTATGGCTACACCTTC.

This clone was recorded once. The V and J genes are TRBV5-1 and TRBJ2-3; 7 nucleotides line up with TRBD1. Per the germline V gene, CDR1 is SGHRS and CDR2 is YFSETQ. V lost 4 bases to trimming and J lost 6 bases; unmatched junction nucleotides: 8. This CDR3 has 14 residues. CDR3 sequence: CASSLIATGDTQYF. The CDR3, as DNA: TGCGCCAGCAGCCTCATAGCGACAGGGGATACGCAGTATTTT.

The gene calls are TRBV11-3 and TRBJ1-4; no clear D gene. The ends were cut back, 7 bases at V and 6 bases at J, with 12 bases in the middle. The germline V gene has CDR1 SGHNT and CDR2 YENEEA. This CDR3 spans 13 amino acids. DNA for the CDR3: TGTGCCAGCACCGCGGAGGAGGATGAAAAACTGTTTTTT. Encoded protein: CASTAEEDEKLFF.

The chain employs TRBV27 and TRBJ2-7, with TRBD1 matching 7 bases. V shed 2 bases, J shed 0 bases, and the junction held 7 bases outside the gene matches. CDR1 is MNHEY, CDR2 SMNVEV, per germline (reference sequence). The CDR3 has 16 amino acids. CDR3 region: CASSLILPGGSYEQYF. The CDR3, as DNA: TGTGCCAGCAGTTTAATTTTGCCAGGGGGCTCCTACGAGCAGTACTTC.

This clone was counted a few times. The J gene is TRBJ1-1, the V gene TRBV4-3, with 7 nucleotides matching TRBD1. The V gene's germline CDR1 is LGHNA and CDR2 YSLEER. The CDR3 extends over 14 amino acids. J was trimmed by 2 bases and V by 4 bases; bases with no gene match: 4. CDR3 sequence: CASSRGQHNTEAFF. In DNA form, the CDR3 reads TGCGCCAGCAGCCGGGGACAGCACAACACTGAAGCTTTCTTT.

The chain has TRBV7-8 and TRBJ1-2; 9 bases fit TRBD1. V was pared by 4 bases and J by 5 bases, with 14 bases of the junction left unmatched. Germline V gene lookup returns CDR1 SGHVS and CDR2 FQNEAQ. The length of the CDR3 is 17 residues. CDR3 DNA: TGTGCCAGCAGCTCAGGACAGGGGAGTTTTCCCTCATATGGCTACACCTTC. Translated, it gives CASSSGQGSFPSYGYTF.

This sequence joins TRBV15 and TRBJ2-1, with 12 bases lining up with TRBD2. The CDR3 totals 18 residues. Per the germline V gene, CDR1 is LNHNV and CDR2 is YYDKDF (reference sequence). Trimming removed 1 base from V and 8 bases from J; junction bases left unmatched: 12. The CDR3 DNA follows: TGTGCCACCAGCAGAGTACTCCTTCTAGCGGGAGGGATGGATGAGCAGTTCTTC. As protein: CATSRVLLLAGGMDEQFF. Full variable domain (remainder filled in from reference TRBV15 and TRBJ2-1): DAMVIQNPRYQVTQFGKPVTLSCSQTLNHNVMYWYQQKSSQAPKLLFHYYDKDFNNEADTPDNFQSRRPNTSFCFLDIRSPGLGDTAMYLCATSRVLLLAGGMDEQFFGPGTRLTVL.

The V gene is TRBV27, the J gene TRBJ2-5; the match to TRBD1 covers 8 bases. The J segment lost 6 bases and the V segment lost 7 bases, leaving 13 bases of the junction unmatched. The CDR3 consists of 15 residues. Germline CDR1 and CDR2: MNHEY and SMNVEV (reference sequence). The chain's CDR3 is CASKTKTGAVKTQYF. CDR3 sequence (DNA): TGTGCCAGCAAAACTAAGACAGGGGCCGTAAAGACCCAGTACTTC.

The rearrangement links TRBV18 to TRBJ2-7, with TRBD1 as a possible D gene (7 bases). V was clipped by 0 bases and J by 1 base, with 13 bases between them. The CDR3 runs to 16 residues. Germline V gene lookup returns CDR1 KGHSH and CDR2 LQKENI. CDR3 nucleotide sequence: TGTGCCAGCTCACCACCCGACAGGGCGGGATCCTACGAGCAGTACTTC. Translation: CASSPPDRAGSYEQYF.

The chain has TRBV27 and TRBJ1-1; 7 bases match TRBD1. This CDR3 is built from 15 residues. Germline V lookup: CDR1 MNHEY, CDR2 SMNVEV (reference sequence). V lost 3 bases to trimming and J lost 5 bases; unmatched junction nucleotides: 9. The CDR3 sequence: CASSFMTGFGTEAFF. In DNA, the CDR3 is TGTGCCAGCAGTTTCATGACAGGGTTCGGAACTGAAGCTTTCTTT.

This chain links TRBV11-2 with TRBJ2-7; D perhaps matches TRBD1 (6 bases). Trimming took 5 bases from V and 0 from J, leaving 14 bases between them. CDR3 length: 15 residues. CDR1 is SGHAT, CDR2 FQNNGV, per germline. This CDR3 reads CASSRSQGSSYEQYF. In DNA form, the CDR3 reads TGTGCCAGCAGCCGATCACAGGGAAGCTCCTACGAGCAGTACTTC.

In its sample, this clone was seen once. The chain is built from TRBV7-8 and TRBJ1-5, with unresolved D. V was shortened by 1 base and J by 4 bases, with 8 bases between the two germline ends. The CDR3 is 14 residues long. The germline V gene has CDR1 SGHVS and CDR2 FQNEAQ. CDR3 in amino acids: CASSLDRGNQPQHF. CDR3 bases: TGTGCCAGCAGCTTAGATAGAGGAAATCAGCCCCAGCATTTT.

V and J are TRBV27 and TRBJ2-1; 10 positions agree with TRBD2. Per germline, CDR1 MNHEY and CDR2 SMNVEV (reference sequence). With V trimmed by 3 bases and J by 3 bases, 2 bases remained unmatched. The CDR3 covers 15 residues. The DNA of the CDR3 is TGTGCCAGCAGTTTTGGGACTAGCGACTACAATGAGCAGTTCTTC. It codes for CASSFGTSDYNEQFF.

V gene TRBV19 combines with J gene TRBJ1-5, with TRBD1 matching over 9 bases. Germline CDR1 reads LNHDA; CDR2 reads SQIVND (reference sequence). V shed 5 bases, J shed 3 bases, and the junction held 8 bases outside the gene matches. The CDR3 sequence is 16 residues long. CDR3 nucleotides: TGTGCCAGTAGTCCGCCCGGGACAGGGAACAATCAGCCCCAGCATTTT. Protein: CASSPPGTGNNQPQHF.

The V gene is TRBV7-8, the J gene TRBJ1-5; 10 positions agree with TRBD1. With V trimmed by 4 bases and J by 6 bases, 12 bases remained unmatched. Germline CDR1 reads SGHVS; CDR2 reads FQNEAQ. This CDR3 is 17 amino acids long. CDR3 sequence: CASSSNDRDRGAQPQHF. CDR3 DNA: TGTGCCAGCAGCTCTAATGACCGGGACAGGGGAGCTCAGCCCCAGCATTTT.